Following are 29 T cell receptor beta chains from one sample sequenced in a study of T cell repertoires in cytomegalovirus infection (dated by TCRdb to between 2018 and 2021). The antigens these receptors bind are not known. The treatment or condition label on this specimen signifies: in vitro stimulation with specific CMV peptide epitopes to enrich CMV-specific T cells. Sequencing instrument: Illumina HiSeq 1500. TCRdb redid the processing of the public reads, applying fastp at Q25 and MiXCR, and retained in-frame beta chains. Duplicate CDR3 protein sequences are folded into a single record with the most common DNA and genes. The sample table records 680,000 or so distinct CDR3 sequences; roughly 36% of these occur just once. In total, the top ten clones hold about 18% of the sample. The sequencing here drew on cultured PBMCs, taken from culture after CMV antigen stimulation. These receptors all come from a human donor in good health (CMV status not recorded). Some clones in this sample may be carry-over from other donors' samples.

The CDR3 nucleotides read TGTGCCAGCAGCTTGGGGGTCTCCTCTTCACCCCTCCACTTT. Residues: CASSLGVSSSPLHF. The chain is built from TRBV7-2 and TRBJ1-6; weak D call: TRBD1 (5 bases). The length of the CDR3 is 14 residues. Trimming left V 3 bases short and J 9 bases short, with 12 bases between. The V gene's germline CDR1 is SGHTA and CDR2 FQGNSA.

This clonotype was observed a few times. This rearrangement joins TRBV12-3 or TRBV12-4 to TRBJ1-2; perhaps TRBD1 as D (5 bases). V was trimmed by 4 bases and J by 8 bases, leaving 11 bases between them. There are 12 residues in the CDR3. The CDR3 DNA is TGTGCCAGCAGTTGGGCAGGGTCCGGCTACACCTTC. Translating it yields CASSWAGSGYTF.

This clonotype showed up many times. The rearrangement joins TRBV7-8 to TRBJ2-3; TRBD1 agrees at 7 bases. This CDR3 comprises 15 residues. Germline V gene data show CDR1 as SGHVS and CDR2 as FQNEAQ. Trimming cost V 0 bases and J 3 bases; bases outside gene matches: 3. CDR3 sequence (DNA): TGTGCCAGCAGCTTAGCAAGGGGGCGGACAGATACGCAGTATTTT. The encoded protein is CASSLARGRTDTQYF.

The J gene is TRBJ1-3, the V gene TRBV11-2; tentative D call: TRBD1 (5 bases). The V end was cut by 5 bases, the J end by 0 bases, with 8 bases between. Germline-derived CDR1 and CDR2 are SGHAT and FQNNGV. The CDR3 runs to 14 residues. The chain's CDR3 is CASSIGASGNTIYF. The CDR3 nucleotides are TGTGCCAGCAGCATAGGGGCCTCTGGAAACACCATATATTTT.

The table lists this clonotype with a few counts. The CDR3 DNA sequence: TGTGCCAGCAGTTTAGGGTGGGGAATCGGCTCACCCCTCCACTTT. It is translated as CASSLGWGIGSPLHF. The J gene is TRBJ1-6, the V gene TRBV28; no firm D call. There are 15 residues in the CDR3. The germline V gene encodes CDR1 MDHEN and CDR2 SYDVKM. The V end was cut by 2 bases, the J end by 10 bases, with 15 bases between. The complete variable domain, with remaining parts taken from reference TRBV28 and TRBJ1-6, reads DVKVTQSSRYLVKRTGEKVFLECVQDMDHENMFWYRQDPGLGLRLIYFSYDVKMKEKGDIPEGYSVSREKKERFSLILESASTNQTSMYLCASSLGWGIGSPLHFGNGTRLTVT.

The rearrangement uses TRBV20-1 and TRBJ1-5; D possibly corresponds to TRBD1 (5 bases). Trimming removed 3 bases from V and 3 bases from J, with 12 bases in between. The CDR3 spans 14 residues. Germline V gives CDR1 DFQATT, CDR2 SNEGSKA (reference sequence). In DNA, the CDR3 is TGCAGTGCTAGGTGGGAGGGACCCAATCAGCCCCAGCATTTT. This translates into CSARWEGPNQPQHF.

The gene calls are TRBV19 and TRBJ1-6; D gene ambiguous. This CDR3 has 13 amino acids. V was shortened by 7 bases and J by 6 bases, with 10 bases between the two germline ends. From germline, CDR1 is LNHDA and CDR2 SQIVND (reference sequence). CDR3 sequence reads: CASNQWSNSPLHF. For the CDR3, the DNA is TGTGCCAGTAATCAGTGGAGTAATTCACCCCTCCACTTT.

The chain recombines TRBV7-2 with TRBJ2-1, with 8 bases identical to TRBD2. The germline gives CDR1 SGHTA, CDR2 FQGNSA. The CDR3 has 16 amino acids. V was pared by 5 bases and J by 9 bases, with 15 bases of the junction left unmatched. The CDR3 loop is CASSRPGTRLWGEQFF. The DNA for the CDR3 is TGTGCCAGCAGCCGCCCCGGGACTAGGCTGTGGGGTGAGCAGTTCTTC.

This clonotype was seen only a few times. This chain connects TRBV20-1 to TRBJ2-1; D is perhaps TRBD1 or TRBD2 (5 bases each). Germline V gene sequence: CDR1 DFQATT, CDR2 SNEGSKA (reference sequence). The CDR3 extends over 13 amino acids. Trimming shortened V by 6 bases and J by 9 bases, and 18 bases separated the two germline ends. The CDR3 DNA reads TGCAGTGCCCCCCGTCCTACGGGGCTTGAGCAGTTCTTC. Translating it yields CSAPRPTGLEQFF.

This clonotype was seen ten or more times. The chain employs TRBV7-8 and TRBJ2-3; TRBD2 aligns across 9 bases. This CDR3 comprises 15 residues. Germline V lookup: CDR1 SGHVS, CDR2 FQNEAQ. V trimming: 3 bases; J trimming: 6 bases; junction bases outside the gene matches: 7. CDR3 amino acids: CASSFLSGGGDTQYF. CDR3 in DNA: TGTGCCAGCAGCTTCCTTAGCGGGGGCGGTGATACGCAGTATTTT. Using reference TRBV7-8 and TRBJ2-3 for the parts outside the CDR3, the full variable domain is GAGVSQSPRYKVAKRGQDVALRCDPISGHVSLFWYQQALGQGPEFLTYFQNEAQLDKSGLPSDRFFAERPEGSVSTLKIQRTQQEDSAVYLCASSFLSGGGDTQYFGPGTRLTVL.

The chain links TRBV6-5 to TRBJ2-1, with 9 positions matching TRBD1. The CDR3 runs 18 residues. The V segment lost 5 bases and the J segment 6 bases; nucleotides outside the gene matches: 17. From germline, CDR1 is MNHEY and CDR2 SVGAGI. CDR3 DNA sequence: TGTGCCAGCAGTACCAAAACCGGGACAGGGACCCCTTTCAATGAGCAGTTCTTC. It specifies CASSTKTGTGTPFNEQFF.

This chain uses TRBV25-1 with TRBJ2-3; the D gene could be TRBD1 or TRBD2 (5 bases each). The CDR3 length is 13 residues. Germline V gives CDR1 MGHDK, CDR2 SYGVNS. Trimming pared 1 base from V and 6 bases from J, leaving 8 bases between. The CDR3: CASSELGVDTQYF. In DNA, the CDR3 is TGTGCCAGCAGTGAATTGGGGGTCGATACGCAGTATTTT.

The chain links TRBV7-6 to TRBJ2-1; no clear D. Trimming took off 2 bases at V and 0 bases at J, with 11 bases between the two ends. Germline CDR1 is SGHVS and CDR2 is FNYEAQ. This CDR3 comprises 16 residues. The CDR3 here is CASSLFGTSSYNEQFF. The CDR3 bases are TGTGCCAGCAGCTTATTTGGTACGAGCTCCTACAATGAGCAGTTCTTC.

This chain uses TRBV20-1 with TRBJ1-1, with D uncertain. The CDR3 has 13 residues. Trimming shortened V by 6 bases and J by 2 bases, and 13 bases separated the two germline ends. CDR1 and CDR2 (germline): DFQATT, SNEGSKA (reference sequence). The CDR3 reads CSAKRAINTEAFF. CDR3 nucleotides: TGCAGTGCCAAGCGGGCCATTAACACTGAAGCTTTCTTT.

This clonotype was found a few times. This chain joins TRBV6-6 and TRBJ1-2, with 9 bases fitting TRBD1. With V trimmed by 8 bases and J by 3 bases, 13 bases remained unmatched. In germline, CDR1 is MNHNY, CDR2 SVGAGI (reference sequence). This CDR3 contains 16 residues. The CDR3 spells CASEDRGRTGDYGYTF. CDR3 in DNA: TGTGCCAGCGAGGATAGGGGGCGGACAGGGGACTATGGCTACACCTTC.

CDR3 in amino acids: CASGQVRTYEQYF. In nucleotides, the CDR3 is TGCGCCAGCGGTCAGGTCCGAACCTACGAGCAGTACTTC. This rearrangement joins TRBV10-2 to TRBJ2-7; no reliable D call. CDR1 is WSHSY, CDR2 SAAADI, per germline. This CDR3 region has 13 residues. The V gene lost 8 bases and the J gene lost 2 bases, with 13 bases spanning the gap.

In nucleotides, the CDR3 is TGTGCCCATGCAAATTCCTACGAGCAGTACTTC. As protein: CAHANSYEQYF. This rearrangement joins TRBV28 to TRBJ2-7; D unresolved. CDR1 is MDHEN and CDR2 is SYDVKM in the germline V gene. This CDR3 comprises 11 residues. V was trimmed by 11 bases and J by 1 base, leaving 9 bases between them.

CDR3 DNA: TGCGCCAGCAGCCAAGATTTTACGTCCATTGGCAGCGGGAGGGCCTTTTGCTACGAGCAGTACTTC. Encoded protein: CASSQDFTSIGSGRAFCYEQYF. The J gene is TRBJ2-7, the V gene TRBV4-1; 10 bases match TRBD2. The CDR3 covers 22 residues. Germline CDR1 and CDR2: MGHRA and YSYEKL. V dropped 0 bases and J dropped 3; count of bases not matched to a gene: 23.

Many counts were recorded for this clonotype. J is TRBJ2-2 and V is TRBV7-2; D possibly matches TRBD1 or TRBD2 (5 bases each). The V end was cut by 5 bases, the J end by 4 bases, with 14 bases between. Germline CDR1 is SGHTA and CDR2 is FQGNSA. The CDR3 extends over 15 amino acids. CDR3 residues: CASSPLRAGTGELFF. The CDR3 DNA is TGTGCCAGCAGCCCACTCAGGGCGGGCACCGGGGAGCTGTTTTTT.

The J gene is TRBJ1-5, the V gene TRBV6-1; D is uncertain. V was clipped by 4 bases and J by 2 bases, with 15 bases between them. This CDR3 has 16 amino acids. Germline V gene data show CDR1 as MNHNS and CDR2 as SASEGT. In DNA, the CDR3 is TGTGCCAGCAGTGTCTTAGCGGGATCTGGCAATCAGCCCCAGCATTTT. This encodes CASSVLAGSGNQPQHF.

This clonotype turned up a few times. This rearrangement joins TRBV20-1 to TRBJ2-1; 10 bases agree with TRBD1. With V trimmed by 0 bases and J by 8 bases, 10 bases remained unmatched. The CDR3 spans 16 residues. Per the germline V gene, CDR1 is DFQATT and CDR2 is SNEGSKA (reference sequence). The DNA of the CDR3 is TGCAGTGCTAGAGACCAATCGGGACAGGGGATCTATGAGCAGTTCTTC. It yields the protein CSARDQSGQGIYEQFF.

This clonotype was seen a few times. The V call is TRBV2, the J call TRBJ2-4, with D possibly being TRBD2 (6 bases). The germline CDR1 and CDR2 sequences are SNHLY and FYNNEI. The germline V and J ends were trimmed by 7 bases and 8 bases, with 24 bases remaining between them. The CDR3 is 16 amino acids. CDR3 bases: TGTGCCAGCACCCAAAGTCCGGGGGACGATAGGGACATTCAGTACTTC. Protein product: CASTQSPGDDRDIQYF.

The sample holds one count of this clonotype. The V and J genes are TRBV3-1 and TRBJ2-1; 7 nucleotides match TRBD2. The CDR3 is 13 residues long. Germline V gene lookup returns CDR1 LGHDT and CDR2 YNNKEL (reference sequence). V lost 3 bases and J lost 16; bases outside the gene matches: 12. The CDR3 sequence is CASSHESGVASFF. The DNA of the CDR3 is TGTGCCAGCAGCCATGAAAGCGGGGTTGCATCATTCTTC.

The chain employs TRBV5-1 and TRBJ1-1, with 10 bases matching TRBD1. The CDR3 covers 14 residues. Per germline, CDR1 SGHRS and CDR2 YFSETQ. Trimming removed 5 bases from V and 5 bases from J; junction bases left unmatched: 6. The CDR3 nucleotides are TGCGCCAGCAGTTTCGGGACAGGGGTTACTGAAGCTTTCTTT. Translating gives CASSFGTGVTEAFF.

This clonotype showed up many times. The rearrangement joins TRBV7-2 to TRBJ2-5; 7 bases are a match to TRBD2. Germline V gene lookup returns CDR1 SGHTA and CDR2 FQGNSA. V trimming: 1 base; J trimming: 5 bases; junction bases outside the gene matches: 1. The CDR3 loop spans 13 amino acids. The CDR3 DNA follows: TGTGCCAGCAGCTTAGGGGGGGGTGAGACCCAGTACTTC. This codes for CASSLGGGETQYF.

The V call is TRBV4-2, the J call TRBJ1-6; 12 bases agree with TRBD1. CDR1 and CDR2 from the germline V gene are LGHNA and YNFKEQ. V lost 1 base, J lost 8 bases, and 3 bases stayed unmatched. This CDR3 region has 16 residues. The CDR3 loop is CASSQGDRGRYSPLHF. CDR3 DNA: TGTGCCAGCAGCCAAGGGGACAGGGGGCGTTATTCACCCCTCCACTTT.

The V call is TRBV6-1, the J call TRBJ2-3, with D perhaps being TRBD1 or TRBD2 (5 bases each). Between the trimmed V and J ends, which lost 4 bases and 3 bases, there was a span of 20 bases. Germline V gene lookup returns CDR1 MNHNS and CDR2 SASEGT. This CDR3 region has 17 residues. The CDR3 here is CASSGWTQIGATDTQYF. The CDR3 DNA reads as TGTGCCAGCAGTGGTTGGACCCAGATCGGGGCAACAGATACGCAGTATTTT.

This rearrangement joins TRBV7-8 to TRBJ2-3; D not resolved. CDR1 and CDR2 from the germline V gene are SGHVS and FQNEAQ. The CDR3 has 16 amino acids. The V end was cut by 5 bases, the J end by 1 base, with 16 bases between. The CDR3 spells CASSPSDLKRTDTQYF. The DNA for the CDR3 is TGTGCCAGCAGCCCGTCGGATCTCAAACGCACAGATACGCAGTATTTT. The full variable domain, rest sourced from reference TRBV7-8 and TRBJ2-3, is GAGVSQSPRYKVAKRGQDVALRCDPISGHVSLFWYQQALGQGPEFLTYFQNEAQLDKSGLPSDRFFAERPEGSVSTLKIQRTQQEDSAVYLCASSPSDLKRTDTQYFGPGTRLTVL.

The gene calls are TRBV23-1 and TRBJ1-1, with no clear D. TRBV23-1 is identified as an open reading frame with a role that is uncertain. V lost 7 bases, J lost 2 bases, and 14 bases lay in between. CDR3 length: 14 residues. The chain's CDR3 is CASIGVWGNTEAFF. The DNA for the CDR3 is TGCGCCAGCATTGGGGTCTGGGGAAACACTGAAGCTTTCTTT.